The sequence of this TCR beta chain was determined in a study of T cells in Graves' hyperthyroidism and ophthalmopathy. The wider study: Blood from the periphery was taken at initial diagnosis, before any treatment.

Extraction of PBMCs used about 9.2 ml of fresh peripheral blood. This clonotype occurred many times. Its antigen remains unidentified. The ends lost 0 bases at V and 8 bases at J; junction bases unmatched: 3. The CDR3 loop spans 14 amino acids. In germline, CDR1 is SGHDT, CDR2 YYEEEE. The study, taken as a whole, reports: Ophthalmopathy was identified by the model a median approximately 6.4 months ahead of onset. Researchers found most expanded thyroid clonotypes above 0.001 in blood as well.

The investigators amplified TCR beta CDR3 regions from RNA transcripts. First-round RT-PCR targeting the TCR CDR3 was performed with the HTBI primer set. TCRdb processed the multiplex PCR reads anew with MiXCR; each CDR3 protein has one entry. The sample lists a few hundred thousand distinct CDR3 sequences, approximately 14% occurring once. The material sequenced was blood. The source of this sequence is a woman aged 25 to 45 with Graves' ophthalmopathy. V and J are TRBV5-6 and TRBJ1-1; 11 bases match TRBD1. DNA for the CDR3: TGTGCCAGCAGCTTGGGGGACAGGGGGGTCGAAGCTTTCTTT. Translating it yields CASSLGDRGVEAFF.